This T cell receptor beta chain was sequenced during a study of T cell responses to AZD1222 COVID-19 vaccine. Notes on the study in general: Reportedly, close to half of spike-specific TCRs are directed against unmutated variant regions. Seropositive AZD1222 recipients at baseline numbered only 6 or 7. There were repertoire samples only from the period after the peak T cell response. Two AZD1222 administrations were followed by greater Spike-specific TCR breadth and depth.

As to this clone: What it binds is not known. The limits of the CDR3 on the DNA are not certain, so only TCRdb's listed CDR3 is given.

The data were produced by immunoSEQ multiplex PCR, yet TCRdb's version contains in-frame clones alone and is incomplete. Of over 150,000 clones in the sample, about 91% were seen once. 14 amino acids form the CDR3, both terminal residues included. The germline V gene encodes CDR1 MNHEY and CDR2 SVGAGI. The receptor comes from an adult in good health. The chain employs TRBV6-5 and TRBJ1-1; the table calls TRBD1, which could not be checked here. The source was peripheral blood, collected on day 0 of MenACWY control vaccination. The CDR3 loop is CASILDRGATEAFF.